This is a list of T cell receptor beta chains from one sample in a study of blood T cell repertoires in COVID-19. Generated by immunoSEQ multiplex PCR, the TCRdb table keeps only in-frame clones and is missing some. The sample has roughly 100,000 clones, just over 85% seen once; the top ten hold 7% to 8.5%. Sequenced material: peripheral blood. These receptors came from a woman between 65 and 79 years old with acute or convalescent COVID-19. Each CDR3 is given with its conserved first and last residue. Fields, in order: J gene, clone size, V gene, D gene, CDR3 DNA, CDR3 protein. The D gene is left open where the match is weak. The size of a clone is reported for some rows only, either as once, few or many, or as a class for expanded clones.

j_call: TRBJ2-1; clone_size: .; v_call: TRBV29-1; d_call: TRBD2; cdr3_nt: TGCAGCGTTGAAAGTTTTAGGAAGACTAGCGGGGACAATGAGCAGTTCTTC; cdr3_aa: CSVESFRKTSGDNEQFF
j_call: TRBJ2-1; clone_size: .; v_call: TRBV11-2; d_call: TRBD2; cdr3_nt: TGTGCCAGCAGCATTCTAGCGGGGGGGCGTGAGCAGTTCTTC; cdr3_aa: CASSILAGGREQFF
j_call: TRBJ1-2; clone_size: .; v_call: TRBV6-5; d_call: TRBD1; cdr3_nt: TGTGCCAGCAGTTACCACTCAACAGGGGCCTATGGCTACACCTTC; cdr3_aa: CASSYHSTGAYGYTF
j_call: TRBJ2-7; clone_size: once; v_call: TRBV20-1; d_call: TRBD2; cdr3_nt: TGCAGTGCTAGTAGCGGGATTGGCTACGAGCAGTACTTC; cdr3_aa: CSASSGIGYEQYF
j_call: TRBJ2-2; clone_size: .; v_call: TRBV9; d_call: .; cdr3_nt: TGTGCCAGCAGTCTTGCCAGCGGCCCTCACACCGGGGAGCTGTTTTTT; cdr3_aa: CASSLASGPHTGELFF
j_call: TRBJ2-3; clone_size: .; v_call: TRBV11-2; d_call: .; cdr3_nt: TGTGCCAGCAGCTTAGAAGTTCGAGGCACAGATACGCAGTATTTT; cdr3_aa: CASSLEVRGTDTQYF
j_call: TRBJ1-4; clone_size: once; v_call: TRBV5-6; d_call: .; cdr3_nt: TGTGCCAGCAGCGGAACCGGACAGAAAAATGAAAAACTGTTTTTT; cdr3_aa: CASSGTGQKNEKLFF
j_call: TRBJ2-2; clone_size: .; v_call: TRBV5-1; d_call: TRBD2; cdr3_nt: TGCGCCAGCAGCTTGGTAGGACTAGCGAACACCGGGGAGCTGTTTTTT; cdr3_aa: CASSLVGLANTGELFF
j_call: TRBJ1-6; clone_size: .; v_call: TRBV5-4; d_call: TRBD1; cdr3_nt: TGTGCCAGCAGCGTAGACAGGGGTGGTTCACCCCTCCACTTT; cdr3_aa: CASSVDRGGSPLHF
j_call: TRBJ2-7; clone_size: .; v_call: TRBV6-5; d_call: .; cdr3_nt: TGTGCCAGCACAACCCCGGACAGAACAACCTACGAGCAGTACTTC; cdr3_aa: CASTTPDRTTYEQYF
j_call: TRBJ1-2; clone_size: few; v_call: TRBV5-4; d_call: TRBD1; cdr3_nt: TGTGCCAGCAGCGATTACAGGGGTCTCCGAGGCTACACCTTC; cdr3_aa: CASSDYRGLRGYTF
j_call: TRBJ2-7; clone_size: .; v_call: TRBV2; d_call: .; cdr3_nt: TGTGCCAGCAGTGACAGTACAGGCCTCTCCGAGCAGTACTTC; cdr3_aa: CASSDSTGLSEQYF
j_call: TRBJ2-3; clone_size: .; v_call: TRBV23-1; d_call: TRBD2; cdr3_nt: TGCGCCAGCAGTCTGTCCCTAGCGGGGCAGACAGATACGCAGTATTTT; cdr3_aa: CASSLSLAGQTDTQYF
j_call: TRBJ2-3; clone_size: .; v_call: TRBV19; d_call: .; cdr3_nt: TGTGCCAGTAGTATAGGAAGGCGGGATACGCAGTATTTT; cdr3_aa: CASSIGRRDTQYF
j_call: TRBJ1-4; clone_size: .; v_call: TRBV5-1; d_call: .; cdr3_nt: TGCGCCAGCAGCTTGTCCAGGGGTAATGAAAAACTGTTTTTT; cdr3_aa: CASSLSRGNEKLFF
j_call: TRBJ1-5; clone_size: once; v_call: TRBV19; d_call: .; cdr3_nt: TGTGCCAGTAGTATAGTGACGGGGAATAGCAATCAGCCCCAGCATTTT; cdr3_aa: CASSIVTGNSNQPQHF
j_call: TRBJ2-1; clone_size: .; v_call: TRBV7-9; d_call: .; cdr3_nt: TGTGCCAGCAGCTTAGCGGGAGCGCCTAATGAGCAGTTCTTC; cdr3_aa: CASSLAGAPNEQFF
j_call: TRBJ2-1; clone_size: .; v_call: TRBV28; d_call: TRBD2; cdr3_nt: TGTGCCAGCAGTTTGGTAGTAGCGGGATTGAGCTCCTACAATGAGCAGTTCTTC; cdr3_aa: CASSLVVAGLSSYNEQFF
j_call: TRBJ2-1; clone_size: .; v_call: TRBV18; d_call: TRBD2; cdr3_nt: TGTGCCAGCTCACCCGGGACTAGAGGGGCCGGGGCCTACAATGAGCAGTTCTTC; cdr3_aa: CASSPGTRGAGAYNEQFF
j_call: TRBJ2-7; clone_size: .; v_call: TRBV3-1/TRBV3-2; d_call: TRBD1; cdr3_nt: TGTGCCAGCAGCCAAACCCGGTCCCCTGGACAGGGGTACGAGCAGTACTTC; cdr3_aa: CASSQTRSPGQGYEQYF
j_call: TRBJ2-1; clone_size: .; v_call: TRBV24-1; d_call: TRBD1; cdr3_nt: TGTGCCACCAGTGGTCTTGACAGGGGCACCTACAATGAGCAGTTCTTC; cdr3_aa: CATSGLDRGTYNEQFF
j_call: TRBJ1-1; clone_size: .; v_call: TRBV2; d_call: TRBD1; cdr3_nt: TGTGCCAGCAGTGTACAGGGGGAGGGCACTGAAGCTTTCTTT; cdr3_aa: CASSVQGEGTEAFF
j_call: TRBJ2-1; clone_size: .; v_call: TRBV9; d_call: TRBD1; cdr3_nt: TGTGCCAGCAGCACAGGGACAGGGGGATACAATGAGCAGTTCTTC; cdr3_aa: CASSTGTGGYNEQFF
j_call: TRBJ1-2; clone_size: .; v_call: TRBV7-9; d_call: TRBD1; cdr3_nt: TGTGCCAGCAGCTCCAGACAGGGGAACTACTATGGCTACACCTTC; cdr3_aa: CASSSRQGNYYGYTF
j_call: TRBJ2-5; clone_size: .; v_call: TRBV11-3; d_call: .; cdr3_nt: TGTGCCAGCAGCCACCCAGGGGAAGAGACCCAGTACTTC; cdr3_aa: CASSHPGEETQYF
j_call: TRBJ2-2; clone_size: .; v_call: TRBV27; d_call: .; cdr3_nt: TGTGCCACCATGAGTCCCCTGAGGGCCCGAACCGGGGAGCTGTTTTTT; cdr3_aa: CATMSPLRARTGELFF
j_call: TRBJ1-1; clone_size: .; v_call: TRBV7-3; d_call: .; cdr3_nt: TGTGCCAGCAGCCAAACGGGTCCCCAGGACTTGGGTGAAGCTTTCTTT; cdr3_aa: CASSQTGPQDLGEAFF
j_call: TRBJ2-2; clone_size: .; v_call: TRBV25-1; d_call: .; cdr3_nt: TGTGCCAGCAGTTGGGGCAGCGGGTTTACCGGGGAGCTGTTTTTT; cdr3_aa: CASSWGSGFTGELFF
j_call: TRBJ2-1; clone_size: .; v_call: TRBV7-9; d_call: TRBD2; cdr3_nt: TGTGCCAGCAGCTCTCCGGGACTAGCGGGAGGGGAGGACTACAATGAGCAGTTCTTC; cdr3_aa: CASSSPGLAGGEDYNEQFF
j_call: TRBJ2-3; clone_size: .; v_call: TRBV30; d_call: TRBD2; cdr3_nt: TGTGCCTGGAGTGTGTTAGCGGGGTTACAAAAAGAGACAGATACGCAGTATTTT; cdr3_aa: CAWSVLAGLQKETDTQYF
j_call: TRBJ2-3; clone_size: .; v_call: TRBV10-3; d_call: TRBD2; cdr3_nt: TGTGCCATCAGACGACTAGCGGGAGACACAGATACGCAGTATTTT; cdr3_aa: CAIRRLAGDTDTQYF
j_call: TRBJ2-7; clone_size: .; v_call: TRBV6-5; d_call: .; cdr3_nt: TGTGCCAGCAGTTTCTTCAAACTGTCCTACGAGCAGTACTTC; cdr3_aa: CASSFFKLSYEQYF
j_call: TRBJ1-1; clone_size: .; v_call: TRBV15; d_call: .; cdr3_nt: TGTGCCACCAGCGCCGCCGCGGACACTTGGGATGGTCACACTGAAGCTTTCTTT; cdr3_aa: CATSAAADTWDGHTEAFF
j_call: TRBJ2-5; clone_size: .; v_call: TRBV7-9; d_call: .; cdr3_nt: TGTGCCAGCAGCCACCTACAAGAGACCCAGTACTTC; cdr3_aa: CASSHLQETQYF
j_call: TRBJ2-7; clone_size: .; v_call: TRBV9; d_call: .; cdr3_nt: TGTGCCAGCAGCCCCTTGGAGAGGAGCTCCTACGAGCAGTACTTC; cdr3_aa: CASSPLERSSYEQYF
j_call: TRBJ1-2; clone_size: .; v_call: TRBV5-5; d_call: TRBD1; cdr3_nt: TGTGCCAGCAGCTTGGAGTGGCAGGGGGATGGCTACACCTTC; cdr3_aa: CASSLEWQGDGYTF
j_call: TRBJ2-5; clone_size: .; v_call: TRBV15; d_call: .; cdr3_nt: TGTGCCACCAGCAGACAGGGCAATGCTGGGGCCCAGTACTTC; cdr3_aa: CATSRQGNAGAQYF
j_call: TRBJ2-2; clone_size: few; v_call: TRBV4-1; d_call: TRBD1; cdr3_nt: TGCGCCAGCAGCCAACAGGGGGCGCCGAACACCGGGGAGCTGTTTTTT; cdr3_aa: CASSQQGAPNTGELFF
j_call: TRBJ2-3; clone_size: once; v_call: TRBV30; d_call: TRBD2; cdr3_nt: TGTGCCTGGAGATTGACTAGCGGTACAGATACGCAGTATTTT; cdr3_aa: CAWRLTSGTDTQYF
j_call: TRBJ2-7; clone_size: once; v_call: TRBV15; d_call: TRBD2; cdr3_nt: TGTGCCACCAGCATTCTAGCGGGGTCCTACGAGCAGTACTTC; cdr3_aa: CATSILAGSYEQYF
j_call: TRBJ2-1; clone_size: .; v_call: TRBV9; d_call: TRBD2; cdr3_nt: TGTGCCAGCAGTCCTACTAGCGGGAGAACCAATGAGCAGTTCTTC; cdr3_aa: CASSPTSGRTNEQFF
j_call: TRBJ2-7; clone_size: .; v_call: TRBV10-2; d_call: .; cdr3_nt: TGCGCCAGCAGTGAGTTCGATACAGGGATGACTTCCTACGAGCAGTACTTC; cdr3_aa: CASSEFDTGMTSYEQYF
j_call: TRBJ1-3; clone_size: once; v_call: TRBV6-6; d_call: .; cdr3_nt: TGTGCCAGCAGTCAGGACAGCTCTGGAAACACCATATATTTT; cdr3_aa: CASSQDSSGNTIYF
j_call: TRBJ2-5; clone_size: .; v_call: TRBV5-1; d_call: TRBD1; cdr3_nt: TGCGCCAGCAGCTTGGAGGTTTCGGGACAGGGCGAGACCCAGTACTTC; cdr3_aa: CASSLEVSGQGETQYF
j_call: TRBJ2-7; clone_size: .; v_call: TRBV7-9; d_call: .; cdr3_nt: TGTGCCAGCAGCTTCGACAGGTTACCCTACGAGCAGTACTTC; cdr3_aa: CASSFDRLPYEQYF
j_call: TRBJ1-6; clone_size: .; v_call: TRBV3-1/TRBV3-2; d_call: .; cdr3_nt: TGTGCCAGCAGCCAAGAAGGAAACAGTCTGGGTCTATATGCACCCCTCCACTTT; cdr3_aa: CASSQEGNSLGLYAPLHF
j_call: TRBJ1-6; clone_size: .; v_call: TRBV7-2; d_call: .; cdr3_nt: TGTGCCAGCAGCTTAGTCACCTGGGCCTCACCCCTCCACTTT; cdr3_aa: CASSLVTWASPLHF
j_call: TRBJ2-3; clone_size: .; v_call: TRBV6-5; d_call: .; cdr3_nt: TGTGCCAGCAACGAACGGGGAAGGGCAGATACGCAGTATTTT; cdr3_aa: CASNERGRADTQYF